This TCR beta chain was observed in a study of response to subunit inactivated influenza vaccine. This CDR3 contains 13 residues. Trimming stripped 5 bases from V and 5 bases from J, with 12 bases between. Germline CDR1 is SNHLY and CDR2 is FYNNEI. TCRdb independently ran MiXCR on the RT-PCR reads; one entry per CDR3 protein. The repertoire holds some 550,000 distinct CDR3 sequences, with 20% to 25% as singletons. This sample was shared with a second study, whose subject was T cells expressing NK-cell markers. Per that study: The authors made TCR beta cDNA libraries by 5'RACE template switching. This switching added a universal primer site and UMIs. TCR beta repertoires came from sorted CD3+CD56+NKG2C+, CD3+CD56+NKG2C- and CD3+CD56-NKG2C+ T cells. Of the CD8+ T cells in more than five donors, roughly 1.0-7.5% belonged to dominant NKG2C+ clonotypes. Several donors showed these clonotypes also leading the CD3+CD56-NKG2C+ fraction.

This sample comprised CD4+ T cells sorted from PBMCs, obtained 11 to 12 days after vaccination. The receptor comes from a man aged 50-59 years who received an inactivated influenza vaccine. The chain employs TRBV2 and TRBJ2-5; D ambiguous. The CDR3 coding sequence is TGTGCCAGCAGTCGGGCCTTTGAGGAGACCCAGTACTTC. Translating it yields CASSRAFEETQYF.